This is a list of T cell receptor beta chains from one sample in a study of cytomegalovirus exposure and HLA in healthy donors. The repertoire was sequenced with immunoSEQ multiplex PCR; TCRdb's copy has only in-frame clones and lacks some. The repertoire has around 52,000 clones, about 92% of them found once; the top ten carry 5.8%. The material sequenced was PBMCs. These receptors all stem from a woman between 18 and 30 years old in good health and CMV-seronegative. CDR3s include the opening cysteine and the closing phenylalanine or tryptophan. The order of the fields is J gene, clone size, V gene, D gene, CDR3 protein, CDR3 DNA. The D gene is left open where the match is weak. Size values are once, few and many counts, or a class for expanded clones, and some rows have none.

>TRBJ1-3|NA|TRBV6-1|NA
CASSGGGAISGNTIYF
TGTGCCAGCAGTGGTGGGGGGGCCATCTCTGGAAACACCATATATTTT
>TRBJ2-1|NA|TRBV6-4|NA
CASTSFGLDLGYEQFF
TGTGCCAGCACCAGTTTTGGTTTAGATCTAGGCTATGAGCAGTTCTTC
>TRBJ2-1|NA|TRBV19|TRBD2
CASSIALVGTTINEQFF
TGTGCCAGTAGTATCGCCCTCGTCGGGACTACTATCAATGAGCAGTTCTTC
>TRBJ2-5|NA|TRBV2|NA
CASSQYREETQYF
TGTGCCAGCAGTCAGTACAGGGAAGAGACCCAGTACTTC
>TRBJ1-4|NA|TRBV19|NA
CASSMGGFDEKLFF
TGTGCCAGTAGTATGGGGGGTTTTGATGAAAAACTGTTTTTT
>TRBJ2-2|NA|TRBV27|NA
CASSLESGGELFF
TGTGCCAGCAGTTTAGAGTCGGGCGGGGAGCTGTTTTTT
>TRBJ2-3|NA|TRBV19|TRBD1
CASRATGGTDTQYF
TGTGCCAGTAGGGCGACAGGGGGCACAGATACGCAGTATTTT
>TRBJ2-1|NA|TRBV30|NA
CAWTRGLAYNEQFF
TGTGCCTGGACCCGCGGGCTAGCCTACAATGAGCAGTTCTTC
>TRBJ2-3|few|TRBV9|NA
CASSALGGQQAGKKDTQYF
TGTGCCAGCAGCGCCCTCGGGGGACAGCAAGCTGGAAAGAAAGATACGCAGTATTTT
>TRBJ1-2|NA|TRBV6-5|TRBD1
CASRHDRGLGYTF
TGTGCCAGCAGGCATGACAGGGGGCTTGGCTACACCTTC
>TRBJ1-1|NA|TRBV10-3|NA
CAISPRDTEAFF
TGTGCCATCAGCCCCCGTGACACTGAAGCTTTCTTT
>TRBJ2-3|once|TRBV7-2|TRBD2
CASSLVLAGLTDTQYF
TGTGCCAGCAGCTTAGTTCTAGCGGGGCTCACAGATACGCAGTATTTT
>TRBJ2-2|NA|TRBV5-4|NA
CASSPAPRGAGNTGELFF
TGTGCCAGCAGCCCGGCCCCTCGGGGGGCCGGGAACACCGGGGAGCTGTTTTTT
>TRBJ2-7|many|TRBV7-7|NA
CASSFSASYEQYF
TGTGCCAGCAGCTTTTCCGCCAGCTACGAGCAGTACTTC
>TRBJ1-4|NA|TRBV28|TRBD1
CASSLIGTGGKLFF
TGTGCCAGCAGTTTAATTGGGACAGGGGGAAAACTGTTTTTT
>TRBJ1-1|NA|TRBV4-2|NA
CASTDRQATEAFF
TGTGCCAGCACCGACCGACAGGCCACTGAAGCTTTCTTT
>TRBJ2-7|NA|TRBV6-1|NA
CASSEARTTYEQYF
TGTGCCAGCAGTGAAGCGCGGACAACCTACGAGCAGTACTTC
>TRBJ2-2|once|TRBV5-4|TRBD2
CASSSPSGLAGGTSGELFF
TGTGCCAGCAGCTCGCCCTCGGGACTAGCGGGGGGAACCTCCGGGGAGCTGTTTTTT
>TRBJ2-7|NA|TRBV6-5|NA
CASSYSQSRTGYEQYF
TGTGCCAGCAGTTACTCCCAGTCCCGTACGGGCTACGAGCAGTACTTC
>TRBJ2-7|NA|TRBV11-2|TRBD1
CASSLFPGQGTYEQYF
TGTGCCAGCAGCTTGTTTCCGGGACAGGGGACCTACGAGCAGTACTTC
>TRBJ2-6|NA|TRBV6-4|NA
CASSDTRSGANVLTF
TGTGCCAGCAGTGACACTCGGTCTGGGGCCAACGTCCTGACTTTC
>TRBJ2-7|NA|TRBV5-4|NA
CASSLAITSYEQYF
TGTGCCAGCAGCTTGGCCATCACTAGTTACGAGCAGTACTTC
>TRBJ1-1|NA|TRBV18|NA
CASSLDSDTEAFF
TGTGCCAGCTCACTCGACAGTGACACTGAAGCTTTCTTT
>TRBJ1-1|NA|TRBV29-1|NA
CSVGQTEAFF
TGCAGCGTTGGACAGACTGAAGCTTTCTTT
>TRBJ2-1|few|TRBV19|NA
CASSPRDEQFF
TGTGCCAGTAGCCCCCGTGATGAGCAGTTCTTC
>TRBJ1-1|NA|TRBV30|TRBD1
CAWANGQGTEAFF
TGTGCCTGGGCAAACGGACAGGGGACGGAAGCTTTCTTT
>TRBJ2-2|NA|TRBV25-1|NA
CASRVSGHILTGELFF
TGTGCCAGCAGGGTCTCGGGACATATTCTAACCGGGGAGCTGTTTTTT
>TRBJ1-2|NA|TRBV7-8|NA
CASSWYREGSGYTF
TGTGCCAGCAGCTGGTACAGGGAAGGGAGTGGCTACACCTTC
>TRBJ1-1|NA|TRBV27|NA
CASSPPGSVYRNTEAFF
TGTGCCAGCAGTCCGCCCGGGAGTGTATACCGGAACACTGAAGCTTTCTTT
>TRBJ2-3|NA|TRBV7-6|TRBD2
CASSIFLPTAGGTTDTQYF
TGTGCCAGCAGCATTTTTCTGCCCACAGCGGGAGGAACCACAGATACGCAGTATTTT
>TRBJ2-7|NA|TRBV11-3|TRBD1
CASSPTGDYEQYF
TGTGCCAGCAGCCCAACAGGGGACTACGAGCAGTACTTC
>TRBJ2-3|NA|TRBV7-2|NA
CASSNDGLYTDTQYF
TGTGCCAGCAGCAATGACGGACTCTACACAGATACGCAGTATTTT
>TRBJ2-1|NA|TRBV9|TRBD2
CASSAAGGGLAAEQFF
TGTGCCAGCAGCGCCGCGGGGGGGGGACTAGCGGCTGAGCAGTTCTTC
>TRBJ2-3|NA|TRBV19|NA
CASSHTDTQYF
TGTGCCAGTTCACACACAGATACGCAGTATTTT
>TRBJ1-2|NA|TRBV12-5|NA
CASGVGHFGYTF
TGTGCTAGTGGTGTCGGACACTTCGGCTACACCTTC
>TRBJ1-1|once|TRBV9|NA
CASSQGRNTEAFF
TGTGCCAGCAGCCAGGGGCGGAACACTGAAGCTTTCTTT
>TRBJ2-7|NA|TRBV7-9|TRBD1
CASSLRTGYEQYF
TGTGCCAGCAGTTTACGGACAGGTTACGAGCAGTACTTC
>TRBJ2-3|NA|TRBV5-1|TRBD2
CASSSRGGDTQYF
TGCGCCAGCAGCTCACGGGGGGGCGATACGCAGTATTTT
>TRBJ1-5|NA|TRBV28|NA
CASNNRGGGPQHF
TGTGCCAGCAATAACCGAGGGGGGGGGCCCCAGCATTTT
>TRBJ1-4|NA|TRBV5-1|NA
CASSSKSNEKLFF
TGCGCCAGCAGCAGCAAGAGTAATGAAAAACTGTTTTTT
>TRBJ1-2|NA|TRBV5-4|NA
CASSLRTNGYTF
TGTGCCAGCAGCCTACGGACAAATGGCTACACCTTC
>TRBJ2-6|NA|TRBV9|TRBD1
CASSVMGQGAPGANVLTF
TGTGCCAGCAGCGTAATGGGACAGGGGGCTCCCGGGGCCAACGTCCTGACTTTC
>TRBJ2-2|NA|TRBV7-9|NA
CASSLGLGEGNTGELFF
TGTGCCAGCAGCTTAGGTCTTGGAGAGGGTAACACCGGGGAGCTGTTTTTT
>TRBJ1-2|NA|TRBV7-9|NA
CASSLAGVGAGLNYGYTF
TGTGCCAGCAGCTTAGCCGGAGTAGGGGCTGGGTTAAACTATGGCTACACCTTC
>TRBJ2-7|NA|TRBV6-1|NA
CASSALSKQYF
TGTGCCAGCAGTGCTCTAAGCAAGCAGTACTTC
>TRBJ1-3|NA|TRBV7-2|TRBD1
CASSVRTGQPGNTIYF
TGTGCCAGCAGCGTCCGGACAGGACAACCTGGAAACACCATATATTTT
>TRBJ1-4|once|TRBV4-3|NA
CASSQDQRLHEKLFF
TGCGCCAGCAGCCAAGACCAGCGCTTACATGAAAAACTGTTTTTT
>TRBJ1-2|NA|TRBV9|NA
CASSVRVRGNYGYTF
TGTGCCAGCAGCGTTAGGGTGAGGGGGAACTATGGCTACACCTTC
>TRBJ2-5|NA|TRBV27|NA
CASSPQRVSKETQYF
TGTGCCAGCAGTCCCCAACGTGTGTCTAAAGAGACCCAGTACTTC
>TRBJ2-2|NA|TRBV5-6|TRBD2
CASSSTGSAGGLNTGELFF
TGTGCCAGCAGCTCGACCGGGTCGGCGGGAGGGTTGAACACCGGGGAGCTGTTTTTT
>TRBJ2-2|NA|TRBV6-4|NA
CASSRETGELFF
TGTGCCAGCAGTCGAGAAACCGGGGAGCTGTTTTTT
>TRBJ1-1|NA|TRBV18|TRBD1
CASSPGTGWTEAFF
TGTGCCAGCTCACCAGGGACAGGGTGGACTGAAGCTTTCTTT
>TRBJ2-1|NA|TRBV6-4|NA
CASSDEGGTGSGEQFF
TGTGCCAGCAGTGACGAGGGCGGGACGGGGTCAGGTGAGCAGTTCTTC
>TRBJ2-1|NA|TRBV27|TRBD2
CASSPRLAGGSNEQFF
TGTGCCAGCAGCCCTAGACTAGCGGGGGGCAGCAATGAGCAGTTCTTC